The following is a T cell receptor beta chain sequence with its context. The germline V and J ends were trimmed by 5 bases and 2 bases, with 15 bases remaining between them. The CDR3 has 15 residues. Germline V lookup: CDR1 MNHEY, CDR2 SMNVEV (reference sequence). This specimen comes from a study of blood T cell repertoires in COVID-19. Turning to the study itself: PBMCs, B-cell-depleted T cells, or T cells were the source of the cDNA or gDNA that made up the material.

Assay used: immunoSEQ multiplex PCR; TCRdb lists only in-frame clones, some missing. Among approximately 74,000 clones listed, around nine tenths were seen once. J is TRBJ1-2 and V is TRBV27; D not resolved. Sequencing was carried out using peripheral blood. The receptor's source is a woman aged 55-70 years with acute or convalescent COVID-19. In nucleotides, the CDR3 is TGTGCCAGCAGTAGTATCCAGGTGGGCAACTATGGCTACACCTTC. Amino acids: CASSSIQVGNYGYTF.